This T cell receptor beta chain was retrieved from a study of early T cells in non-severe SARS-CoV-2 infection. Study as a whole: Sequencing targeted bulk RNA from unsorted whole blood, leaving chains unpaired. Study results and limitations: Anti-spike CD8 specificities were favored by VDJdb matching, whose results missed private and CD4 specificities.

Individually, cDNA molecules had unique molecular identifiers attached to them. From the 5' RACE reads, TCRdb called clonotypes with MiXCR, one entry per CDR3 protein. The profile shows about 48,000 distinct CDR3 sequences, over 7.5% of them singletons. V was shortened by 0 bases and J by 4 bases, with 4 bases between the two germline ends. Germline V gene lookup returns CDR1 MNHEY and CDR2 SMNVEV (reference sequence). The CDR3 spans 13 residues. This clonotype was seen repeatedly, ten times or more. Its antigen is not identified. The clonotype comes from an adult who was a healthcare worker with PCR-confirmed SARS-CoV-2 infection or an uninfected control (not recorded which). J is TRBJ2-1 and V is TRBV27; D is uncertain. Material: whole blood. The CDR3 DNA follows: TGTGCCAGCAGTTTATCCAGATACAATGAGCAGTTCTTC. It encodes CASSLSRYNEQFF.